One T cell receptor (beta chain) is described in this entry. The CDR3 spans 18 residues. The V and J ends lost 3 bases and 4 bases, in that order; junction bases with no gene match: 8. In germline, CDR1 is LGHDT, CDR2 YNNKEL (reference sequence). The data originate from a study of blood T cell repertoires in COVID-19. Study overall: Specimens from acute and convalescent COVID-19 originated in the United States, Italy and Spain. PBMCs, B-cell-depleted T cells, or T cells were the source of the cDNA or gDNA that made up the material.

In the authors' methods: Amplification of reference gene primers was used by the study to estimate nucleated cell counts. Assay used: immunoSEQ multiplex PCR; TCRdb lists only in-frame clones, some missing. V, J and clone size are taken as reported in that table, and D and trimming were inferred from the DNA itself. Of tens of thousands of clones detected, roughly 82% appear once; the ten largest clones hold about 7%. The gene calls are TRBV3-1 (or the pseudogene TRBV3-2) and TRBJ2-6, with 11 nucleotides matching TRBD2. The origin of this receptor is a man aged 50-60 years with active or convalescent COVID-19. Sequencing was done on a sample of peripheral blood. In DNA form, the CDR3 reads TGTGCCAGCAGCCATAGTCGACTAGCGGGGTCGGGGGCCAACGTCCTGACTTTC. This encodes CASSHSRLAGSGANVLTF.